This T cell receptor (beta chain) was profiled in a study of cytotoxic CD8 clonotypes in ibrutinib-treated CLL (dated by TCRdb to about 2021). Looking at the study overall: In this cohort, approximately 14 patients were treatment-naive and about ten were relapsed/refractory, while fewer than 18 had unmutated IGHV. Responses were partial in around 25 patients and complete in 2; after median around 65 months follow-up, about 14 stayed in remission and roughly twelve progressed. Samples at response were collected after a median of 12 months of treatment, with a range of 6 to 36 months. On average, each sample yielded roughly 260,000 productive templates and about 100,000 productive rearrangements. Longitudinal samples were available for about 30% of the 86 trial participants. Cryopreserved peripheral blood mononuclear cells were collected before treatment, at response, and at either disease progression or sustained remission. Patients were still on ibrutinib when every remission and progressive disease sample was collected. Summary of the overall study and its limitations: Clonality increased at ibrutinib response, stayed stable in sustained remission, and fell back toward baseline at progression. Sampling times were not matched between patients in sustained remission and patients whose disease was progressing, and lymph node repertoires were not examined. Baseline clonality exceeded that of age-matched healthy donors and correlated strongly with circulating CD8+ T-cell counts. Public clonotypes were found to be uncommon and were observed to contract or remain stable during treatment; the increase in clonality was shown to reflect expansion of private clonotypes at ibrutinib response.

The sample's time point label, decoded: about a year on ibrutinib. For TCR beta library preparation, around 2.2 micrograms of genomic DNA was extracted from cryopreserved PBMCs. High-throughput TCR beta sequencing was performed on longitudinal blood samples from CLL patients receiving ibrutinib monotherapy. Patients were enrolled in a phase 2 open-label single-center ibrutinib monotherapy trial. This clone was observed a handful of times. The antigen it recognizes is unknown. Base qualities are not at hand, and no much larger clone is one base apart. Other DNA sequences of this sample code for an identical CDR3. Measured from the cysteine to the phenylalanine, the CDR3 is 13 residues long. The CDR3 DNA has 39 bases and is translated from base 1. Reading the germline V gene gives CDR1 SGDLS and CDR2 YYNGEE. The junction shows trimming of 2 bases on V and 5 bases on J, and the gene matches do not reach 3 bases of it.

Each clonotype received, on average, 10x coverage in deep resolution sequencing performed on a MiSeq, where the target depth lay between 1 in 1 million and 1 in 200,000 T cells. The immunoSEQ hsTCRB Kit was used to generate the TCR beta libraries. The authors' pipeline ran thus. The data were analyzed with ImmunoSEQ Analyzer and ImmunoSEQ Data Assistant, and V, D and J gene assignments followed IMGT definitions. Clonality, which ranges from 0 to 1, was calculated by subtracting the normalized Shannon entropy of productive rearrangement frequencies from one. Only overrepresented clonotypes making up at least 0.05% of each patient's repertoire were included in the public clonotype analysis. About a dozen repertoires from age-matched healthy donors, obtained from immuneACCESS, served as clonality controls. TCRdb retrieved this table from immuneACCESS and kept in-frame rearrangements only. Not all clones are present; in checked studies, unresolved V genes account for under half, and no reason is known for the remainder. The DNA gave D and trimming, while V, J and clone size come from that table. This sample comprises some 200,000 clones, 60% to 80% of them detected only once. The top ten clonotypes cover 5.5% to 6% of the sample.

Sequenced here: PBMCs, sampled after 12 months of ibrutinib treatment. The chain couples TRBV9 to TRBJ1-1; 7 central bases correspond to TRBD1. This clonotype originated in a human donor with chronic lymphocytic leukemia. The CDR3 protein: CASSVQGGTEAFF. The DNA sequence is as follows: TGTGCCAGCAGCGTGCAGGGGGGGACTGAAGCTTTCTTT.